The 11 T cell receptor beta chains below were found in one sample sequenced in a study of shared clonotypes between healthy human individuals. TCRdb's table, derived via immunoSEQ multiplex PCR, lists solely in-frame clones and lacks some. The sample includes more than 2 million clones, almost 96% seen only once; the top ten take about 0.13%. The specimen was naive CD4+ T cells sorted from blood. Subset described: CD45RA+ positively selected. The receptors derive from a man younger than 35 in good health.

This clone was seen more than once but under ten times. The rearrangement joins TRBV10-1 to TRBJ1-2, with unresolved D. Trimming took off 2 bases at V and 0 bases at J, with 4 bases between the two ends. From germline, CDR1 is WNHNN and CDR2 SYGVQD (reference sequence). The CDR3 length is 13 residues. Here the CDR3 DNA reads TGCGCCAGCAGTGAGAAACCTAACTATGGCTACACCTTC. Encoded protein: CASSEKPNYGYTF.

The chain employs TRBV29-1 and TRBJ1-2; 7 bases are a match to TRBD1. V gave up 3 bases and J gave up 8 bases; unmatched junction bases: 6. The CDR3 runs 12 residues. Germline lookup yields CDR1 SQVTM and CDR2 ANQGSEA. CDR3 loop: CSVERQGYGYTF. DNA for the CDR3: TGCAGCGTTGAGCGACAGGGATACGGCTACACCTTC.

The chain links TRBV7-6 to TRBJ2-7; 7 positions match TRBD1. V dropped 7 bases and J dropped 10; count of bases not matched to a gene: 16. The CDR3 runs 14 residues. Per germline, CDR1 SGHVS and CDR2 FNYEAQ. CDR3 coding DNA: TGTGCCAGCACCCTATGGGACAGTCCGAGCGAACAGTACTTC. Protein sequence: CASTLWDSPSEQYF.

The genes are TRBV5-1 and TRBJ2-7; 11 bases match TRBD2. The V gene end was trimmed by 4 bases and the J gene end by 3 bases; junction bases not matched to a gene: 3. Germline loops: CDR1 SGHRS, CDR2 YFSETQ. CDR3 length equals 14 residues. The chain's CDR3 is CASSVLAGDYEQYF. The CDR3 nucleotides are TGCGCCAGCAGCGTACTAGCGGGAGACTACGAGCAGTACTTC.

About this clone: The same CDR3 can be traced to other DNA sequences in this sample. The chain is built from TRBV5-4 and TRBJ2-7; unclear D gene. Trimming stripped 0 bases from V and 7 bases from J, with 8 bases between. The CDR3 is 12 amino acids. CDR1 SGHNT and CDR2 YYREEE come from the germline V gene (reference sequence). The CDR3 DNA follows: TGTGCCAGCAGCTTGGCGATGGGGGAGCAGTACTTC. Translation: CASSLAMGEQYF.

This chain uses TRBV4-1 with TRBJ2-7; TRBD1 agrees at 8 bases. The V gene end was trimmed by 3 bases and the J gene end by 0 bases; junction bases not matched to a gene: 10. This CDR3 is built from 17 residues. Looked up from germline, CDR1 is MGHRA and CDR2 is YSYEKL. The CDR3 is CASSQPPDRGGSYEQYF. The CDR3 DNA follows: TGCGCCAGCAGCCAGCCCCCCGACAGGGGAGGCTCCTACGAGCAGTACTTC.

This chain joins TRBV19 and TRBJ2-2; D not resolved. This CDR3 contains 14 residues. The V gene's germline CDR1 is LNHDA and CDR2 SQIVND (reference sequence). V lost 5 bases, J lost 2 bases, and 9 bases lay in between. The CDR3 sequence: CASSVPLNTGELFF. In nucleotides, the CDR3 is TGTGCCAGTAGTGTCCCGCTTAACACCGGGGAGCTGTTTTTT.

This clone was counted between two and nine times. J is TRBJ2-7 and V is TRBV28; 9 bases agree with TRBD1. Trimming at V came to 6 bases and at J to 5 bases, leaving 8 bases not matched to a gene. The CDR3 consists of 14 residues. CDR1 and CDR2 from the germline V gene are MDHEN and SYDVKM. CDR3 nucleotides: TGTGCCAGCAGGGGGACAGGGTATTACCACGAGCAGTACTTC. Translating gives CASRGTGYYHEQYF.

The CDR3, as DNA: TGCGCCAGCAACTTCGCCGACGGACACACTGAAGCTTTCTTT. It encodes CASNFADGHTEAFF. The chain couples TRBV5-1 to TRBJ1-1; D call uncertain. CDR3 size: 14 residues. The germline V gene encodes CDR1 SGHRS and CDR2 YFSETQ. V was clipped by 6 bases and J by 3 bases, with 15 bases between them.

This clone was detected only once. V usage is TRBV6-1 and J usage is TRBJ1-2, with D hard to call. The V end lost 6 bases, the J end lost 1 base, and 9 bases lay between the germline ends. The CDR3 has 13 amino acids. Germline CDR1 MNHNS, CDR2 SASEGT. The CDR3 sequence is CASRKAGNYGYTF. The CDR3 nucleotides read TGTGCCAGCAGGAAAGCTGGTAACTATGGCTACACCTTC.

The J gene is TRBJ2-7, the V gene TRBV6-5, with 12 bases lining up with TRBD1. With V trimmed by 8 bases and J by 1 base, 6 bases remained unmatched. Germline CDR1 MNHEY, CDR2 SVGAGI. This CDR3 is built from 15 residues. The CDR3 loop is CASRDRGLVSYEQYF. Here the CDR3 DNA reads TGTGCCAGCCGGGACAGGGGGCTCGTTTCCTACGAGCAGTACTTC.